Listed here is a single T cell receptor beta chain. The V gene lost 5 bases and the J gene lost 8 bases, with 13 bases spanning the gap. The CDR3 loop spans 13 amino acids. This record belongs to a study of regulatory T cells in long-lasting Graves disease. Sequencing libraries for TCR beta were prepared with iRepertoire HTBI primers and Arm-PCR of CDR3 regions. TCRdb reprocessed the multiplex PCR reads via MiXCR and lists one record per CDR3 protein. The repertoire holds about 540,000 distinct CDR3 sequences, with about 14% as singletons. Time point reported: newly diagnosed GD, antithyroid drugs for less than 3 months. After RNA was extracted from PBMCs, the TCR library was made from it. The patient group derived from an endocrinology department in Xi'an, China. The peripheral blood volume drawn was 7.5 to 10 milliliters, and it was collected into EDTA tubes. The same sample was also studied in work on T cells in Graves' hyperthyroidism and ophthalmopathy. From that paper: Researchers ran a first-round RT-PCR on the TCR CDR3 using the HTBI primer set. Peripheral blood also featured most of the thyroid clonotypes expanded above 0.001.

Sequenced here: peripheral blood mononuclear cells (PBMCs), sampled at new diagnosis, from a patient treated with antithyroid drugs. J is TRBJ2-1 and V is TRBV12-3 or TRBV12-4, with D possibly TRBD2 on 5 matching bases. The sequence was collected from a young man with Graves disease. CDR3 in amino acids: CASSLKLGYEQFF. In DNA form, the CDR3 reads TGTGCCAGCAGTCTTAAACTAGGCTATGAGCAGTTCTTC.